The source of this TCR beta chain is a study of CD8+ T cells in alopecia areata (dated by TCRdb to the late 2010s). General notes on the study: Treated patients were enrolled in an open-label pilot trial of oral tofacitinib at 5 to 10 mg twice daily for moderate-to-severe alopecia areata. Clonality in the scalp was compared among normal scalp (n=4), patchy alopecia areata scalp (n=8), and alopecia totalis/universalis scalp (n=8). Patients on tofacitinib were biopsied at baseline and after 4 and 24 weeks of treatment, and several of the patients also had a later scalp biopsy. TCRbeta CDR3 regions were amplified by immunoSEQ multiplex PCR using 35 Vbeta forward and 13 Jbeta reverse primers. Disease severity in treated patients was measured with the SALT score, which quantifies the percentage of affected scalp surface area. In humans, TCRbeta sequencing was performed on scalp tissue and on sorted CD4+ and CD8+ peripheral blood T cells from healthy controls and from patients with patchy or totalis/universalis alopecia areata. In both human patients and the C3H/HeJ mouse model, the study applied high-throughput TCRbeta sequencing to look at T cell clonal expansion in alopecia areata. The RNA source kit depended on sample type: the PAXgene miRNA kit for fixed scalp, the miRNeasy kit for PBMCs, and the RNeasy kit for mouse skin. Tofacitinib was given for 6 to 18 months, followed by 6 months of follow-up off drug to assess delayed response and recurrence.

On this clone itself: Its antigen is not yet known. There are no base qualities to consult, and no much larger clone falls within one base.

The investigation overall reported the following: Compared with normal scalp, lesional scalp had higher clonality and more expanded CD8+ clones, particularly in alopecia totalis/universalis, a pattern that suggests antigenic drive. Shared TCR sequences between patients were less evident than in mice, which may be partly attributable to HLA diversity in the patient population. Unlike mouse skin, which is dominated by gammadelta T cells, normal human skin has resident alphabeta T cells that are also sequenced, and this complicates analysis of the scalp TCR repertoire. Many expanded lesional clones persisted in scalp and blood during tofacitinib treatment, which may partly explain relapse after stopping treatment. Because the treated cohort was small and had only one nonresponder, larger studies are needed to examine links between baseline CD8+ expansion and response. Tofacitinib significantly lowered scalp clonality and the number of expanded CD8+ clones among the top 100 scalp clones.

Library creation used the immunoSEQ multiplex PCR assay. For TCR sequencing, RNA was extracted from every sample and reverse transcribed into cDNA to serve as template. First-strand cDNA was synthesized using SuperScript III with a 2:1 mix of oligo-dT and random hexamers. A synthetic immune receptor repertoire was used to assess amplification bias, and residual bias was removed computationally. Per the original workflow: After raw reads were preprocessed to remove errors, the CDR3 was defined following IMGT conventions as running from the conserved cysteine to phenylalanine. To get clonality, Shannon entropy was normalized by log2 of the number of productive unique TCRs and the result was subtracted from 1. Scalp TCRbeta sequences were cross-referenced with sorted blood CD4 and CD8 repertoires so that the CD4 or CD8 identity of scalp clones could be inferred. Sourced from immuneACCESS, this table was stored by TCRdb with only in-frame sequences that have V and J called. A share of the clones is absent; for the studies checked, an unresolved V gene accounts for under half, and the remainder has no known explanation. V and J calls and clone size follow that table, whereas D and trimming were derived from the DNA. The sample data list 110,000 to 150,000 clones, and about 59% of these were observed just once. Of the sample, about a sixth falls within the top ten clones.

The time point label for this specimen denotes: roughly 27 days on oral tofacitinib. The treatment or condition label for this specimen denotes: oral pan-JAK inhibitor, 5-10 mg twice daily. From alopecia areata patients, peripheral blood was collected along with lesional scalp punch biopsies. After PBMCs were isolated by density centrifugation and stained for CD3, CD4 and CD8, a FACSAria was used to sort CD4+ and CD8+ T cells. The germline V gene (reference sequence) supplies CDR1 MNHEY and CDR2 SMNVEV. From the cysteine up to the phenylalanine, the CDR3 has a length of 15 residues. Of all the DNA, just the CDR3 is kept, 45 bases in frame from base 1. V is clipped by 5 bases and J by 5 bases, and the sequence between their germline boundaries is 17 bases long.

This receptor chain uses TRBV27 and TRBJ2-3; TRBD2 could be the D gene, as 5 bases match. The TCR was taken from a human donor with alopecia areata. This specimen consisted of CD8+ T cells sorted from blood, obtained at week 4, from a patient treated with tofacitinib. The CDR3 region has the sequence CASSLLPSRGDTQYF. The sequenced DNA is TGTGCCAGCAGTCTATTACCCTCTCGGGGAGATACGCAGTATTTT.